A selection of T cell receptor beta chains follows, all from one sample in a study of pediatric ulcerative colitis. Sequencing was performed with immunoSEQ multiplex PCR; in TCRdb, only in-frame clones are kept and a portion is missing. The table records about 37,000 clones, about 75% of them present only once. Sequencing used gut tissue. The source of these receptors is a boy between 5 and 17 years old with severe ulcerative colitis. Both conserved end residues are part of each CDR3. The order of the fields is V gene, clone size, CDR3 length, J gene, D gene, CDR3 DNA, CDR3 protein. D genes are given only for firm matches. The listing skips clone size in some rows; elsewhere it reads once, few, many or a size class.

>TRBV10-2|.|15|TRBJ1-5|TRBD1
TGCGCCAGCAGTGAGTCGGGGACAGAAAATCAGCCCCAGCATTTT
CASSESGTENQPQHF
>TRBV7-6|.|11|TRBJ2-3|TRBD1
TGTGCCAGCAGAGGGGACAGTATTCAGTATTTT
CASRGDSIQYF
>TRBV6-5|.|14|TRBJ2-5|.
TGTGCCAGCAGTTGGGAGGGGGCCCAAGAGACCCAGTACTTC
CASSWEGAQETQYF
>TRBV11-2|.|15|TRBJ1-4|.
TGTGCCAGCAGTAGGGGGACGGCGGCTAATGAAAAACTGTTTTTT
CASSRGTAANEKLFF
>TRBV14|once|12|TRBJ2-7|.
TGTGCCAGCAGCCAAGCTCCAGCCGAGCAGTACTTC
CASSQAPAEQYF
>TRBV18|.|16|TRBJ2-1|TRBD1
TGTGCCAGCTCACCAGGGACAGGGAGGGACTACAATGAGCAGTTCTTC
CASSPGTGRDYNEQFF
>TRBV18|few|13|TRBJ1-1|TRBD1
TGTGCCAGCTCACAGGGGGCGATGACTGAAGCTTTCTTT
CASSQGAMTEAFF
>TRBV6-6|.|11|TRBJ2-3|TRBD1
TGTGCCACAAAAGGGGGCGATACGCAGTATTTT
CATKGGDTQYF
>TRBV30|.|15|TRBJ2-1|.
TGTGCCTGGAGTGTACCCGGCAGCTCCTACAATGAGCAGTTCTTC
CAWSVPGSSYNEQFF
>TRBV2|few|14|TRBJ2-7|.
TGTGCCAGCAGTGTAGGAGGGGCCCCCTGGGAGCAGTACTTC
CASSVGGAPWEQYF
>TRBV2|.|15|TRBJ1-5|TRBD1
TGTGCCAGCAGGCCCGGGACAGGGTTCTTTCAGCCCCAGCATTTT
CASRPGTGFFQPQHF
>TRBV4-1|.|15|TRBJ2-7|.
TGCGCCAGCAGCCCCTGGGGGGCATCTGGCGACGAGCAGTACTTC
CASSPWGASGDEQYF
>TRBV28|.|15|TRBJ2-5|.
TGTGCCGCAGTCCCGGGGAGAGGGTCAGGAGAGACCCAGTACTTC
CAAVPGRGSGETQYF
>TRBV11-3|.|15|TRBJ2-5|.
TGTGCCAGCAGCTTAGGACGTGGGCTCCAAGAGACCCAGTACTTC
CASSLGRGLQETQYF
>TRBV10-3|.|14|TRBJ1-2|TRBD1
TGTGCCATCAGCCGAACAGGGGACCTCTATGGCTACACCTTC
CAISRTGDLYGYTF
>TRBV6-6|.|12|TRBJ1-5|.
TGTGCCAGCAAAAAGAGCAATCAGCCCCAGCATTTT
CASKKSNQPQHF
>TRBV7-3|medium-sized|13|TRBJ1-1|.
TGTGCCAGCAGCTTCGGGGATAACACTGAAGCTTTCTTT
CASSFGDNTEAFF